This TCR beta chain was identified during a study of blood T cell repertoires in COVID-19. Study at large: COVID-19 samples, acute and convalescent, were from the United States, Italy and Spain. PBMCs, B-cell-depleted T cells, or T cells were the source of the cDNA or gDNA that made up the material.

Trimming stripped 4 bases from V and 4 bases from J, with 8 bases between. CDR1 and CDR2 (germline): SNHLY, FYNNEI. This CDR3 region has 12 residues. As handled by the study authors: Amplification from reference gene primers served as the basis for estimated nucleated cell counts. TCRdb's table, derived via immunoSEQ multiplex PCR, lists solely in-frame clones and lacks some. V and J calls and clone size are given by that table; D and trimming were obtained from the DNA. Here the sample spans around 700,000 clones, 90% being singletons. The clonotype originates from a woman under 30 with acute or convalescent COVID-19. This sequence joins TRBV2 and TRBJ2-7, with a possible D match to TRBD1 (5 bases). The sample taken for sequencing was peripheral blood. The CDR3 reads CASSGSGYEQYF. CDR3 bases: TGTGCCAGCAGTGGTTCAGGGTACGAGCAGTACTTC.